This T cell receptor beta chain was profiled in a study of blood T cell repertoires in COVID-19. Looking at the study overall: Material from acute and convalescent COVID-19 was sourced from the United States, Italy and Spain. Sample material is recorded as cDNA or gDNA derived from T cells, B-cell-depleted T cells, or PBMCs.

A few counts support this clone. This CDR3 has 17 amino acids. Trimming pared 4 bases from V and 1 base from J, leaving 19 bases between. From germline, CDR1 is MDHEN and CDR2 SYDVKM. Per the study methods: From reference gene primer amplification, estimates of nucleated cell counts were derived. Libraries were prepared by immunoSEQ multiplex PCR; TCRdb keeps only in-frame clonotypes and omits some of them. V and J calls and clone size are those listed in that table; D and trimming were worked out from the DNA. The data hold 200,000 to 250,000 clones, with roughly four fifths observed a single time. The sequenced sample was peripheral blood. The chain couples TRBV28 to TRBJ1-2; D is possibly TRBD1 (5 bases). The receptor was isolated from a woman in her sixties or seventies with acute or convalescent COVID-19. CDR3 coding DNA: TGTGCCAGCAGTTCAAGTGGGGCAGGTTTACGTAACTATGGCTACACCTTC. It is translated as CASSSSGAGLRNYGYTF.